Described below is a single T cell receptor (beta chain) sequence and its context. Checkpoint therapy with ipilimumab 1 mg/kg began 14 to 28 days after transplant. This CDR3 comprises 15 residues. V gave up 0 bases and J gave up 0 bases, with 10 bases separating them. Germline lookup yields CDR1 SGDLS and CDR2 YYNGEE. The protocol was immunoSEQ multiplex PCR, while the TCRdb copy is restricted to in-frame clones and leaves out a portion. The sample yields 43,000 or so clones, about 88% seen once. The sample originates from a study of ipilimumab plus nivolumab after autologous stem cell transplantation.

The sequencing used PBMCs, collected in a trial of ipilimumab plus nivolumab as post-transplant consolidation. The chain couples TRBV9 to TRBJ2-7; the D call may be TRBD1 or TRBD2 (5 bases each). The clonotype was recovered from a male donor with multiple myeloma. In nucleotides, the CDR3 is TGTGCCAGCAGCGTAGAGGCAGGGAGCTCCTACGAGCAGTACTTC. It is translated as CASSVEAGSSYEQYF.